The 32 T cell receptor beta chains reported below all come from one sample, sequenced in a study of PD-L1 blockade in urothelial cancer. This table comes from immunoSEQ multiplex PCR, and its TCRdb copy is limited to in-frame clones, with some not included. The data hold 13,000 to 15,000 clones, with 70% to 90% observed a single time. The material sequenced was PBMCs, taken around atezolizumab (anti-PD-L1) treatment. These receptors came from a man in his 70s with urothelial cancer.

The chain employs TRBV15 and TRBJ2-7, with 7 bases that match TRBD1. Germline-derived CDR1 and CDR2 are LNHNV and YYDKDF (reference sequence). The V and J ends lost 4 bases and 5 bases, in that order; junction bases with no gene match: 11. The CDR3 covers 15 residues. In nucleotides, the CDR3 is TGTGCCACCAGCATTTGGAGACAGGGTCTAAACGAGCAGTACTTC. This encodes CATSIWRQGLNEQYF.

This clone was seen only once. This chain links TRBV2 with TRBJ1-1; TRBD1 agrees at 8 bases. CDR3 size: 14 residues. The germline gives CDR1 SNHLY, CDR2 FYNNEI. The J segment lost 0 bases and the V segment lost 7 bases, leaving 4 bases of the junction unmatched. In nucleotides, the CDR3 is TGTGCCAGCACTCGGACAGGGATGAACACTGAAGCTTTCTTT. Translated, it gives CASTRTGMNTEAFF.

The chain couples TRBV11-2 to TRBJ1-2; maybe TRBD1 (6 bases). The CDR3 contains 19 residues. CDR1 and CDR2 from the germline V gene are SGHAT and FQNNGV. Between the trimmed V and J ends, which lost 1 base and 0 bases, there was a span of 21 bases. CDR3 sequence reads: CASSLGGRTATTSNYGYTF. For the CDR3, the DNA is TGTGCCAGCAGCTTAGGTGGTAGGACAGCGACTACTTCTAACTATGGCTACACCTTC.

The CDR3 nucleotides read TGTGCCAGCAGCCCAGGACAGGGGCAGGTATATGGCTACACCTTC. Its protein is CASSPGQGQVYGYTF. The V gene is TRBV7-8, the J gene TRBJ1-2; TRBD1 matches at 9 bases. In germline, CDR1 is SGHVS, CDR2 FQNEAQ. This CDR3 is 15 amino acids long. V lost 5 bases to trimming and J lost 5 bases; unmatched junction nucleotides: 9.

The V gene is TRBV4-2, the J gene TRBJ2-1; D not resolved. Germline CDR1 is LGHNA and CDR2 is YNFKEQ. V shed 1 base and J shed 5 bases, with 9 bases lying between them. The CDR3 contains 14 residues. CDR3 amino acids: CASSQVHPDNEQFF. The CDR3 DNA follows: TGTGCCAGCAGCCAAGTTCACCCAGACAATGAGCAGTTCTTC.

This chain connects TRBV28 to TRBJ2-7, with D maybe TRBD2 (5 bases). This CDR3 has 13 residues. Germline CDR1 reads MDHEN; CDR2 reads SYDVKM. V lost 4 bases and J 6 bases, leaving 13 bases between the germline ends. The CDR3 here is CASSWAPGVEQYF. The CDR3 DNA is TGTGCCAGCAGTTGGGCCCCCGGGGTCGAGCAGTACTTC.

V gene TRBV10-1 combines with J gene TRBJ2-1, with TRBD2 matching over 11 bases. V dropped 5 bases and J dropped 3; count of bases not matched to a gene: 3. CDR1 is WNHNN and CDR2 is SYGVQD in the germline V gene (reference sequence). The CDR3 spans 15 residues. CDR3 in DNA: TGCGCCAGCAGTTTAGCGGGGGGGCTCTACAATGAGCAGTTCTTC. Protein: CASSLAGGLYNEQFF.

The chain has TRBV5-4 and TRBJ2-6, with a weak D call TRBD2 (5 bases). V gave up 2 bases and J gave up 1 base, with 13 bases separating them. The germline V gene has CDR1 SGHNT and CDR2 YYREEE (reference sequence). There are 17 residues in the CDR3. CDR3 region: CASSLLASGSGANVLTF. CDR3 DNA: TGTGCCAGCAGCTTACTGGCGTCGGGATCTGGGGCCAACGTCCTGACTTTC.

The chain links TRBV7-9 to TRBJ2-1; 9 positions match TRBD1. Losses at the gene ends were 5 bases for V and 6 bases for J; bases not matched to a gene: 11. The CDR3 sequence is 16 residues long. Germline V CDR1 and CDR2: SEHNR, FQNEAQ (reference sequence). The chain's CDR3 is CASSLRRTGDVNEQFF. DNA for the CDR3: TGTGCCAGCAGCCTACGGAGGACAGGGGATGTCAATGAGCAGTTCTTC.

This chain uses TRBV13 with TRBJ1-1, with TRBD1 matching over 10 bases. Germline V CDR1 and CDR2: PRHDT, FYEKMQ (reference sequence). The length of the CDR3 is 13 residues. J lost 6 bases, V lost 4 bases, and 2 bases had no gene match. CDR3 loop: CASSSDRGAEAFF. The DNA of the CDR3 is TGTGCCAGCAGCTCGGACAGGGGGGCTGAAGCTTTCTTT. Looking up the rest from reference TRBV13 and TRBJ1-1 gives the full variable domain: AAGVIQSPRHLIKEKRETATLKCYPIPRHDTVYWYQQGPGQDPQFLISFYEKMQSDKGSIPDRFSAQQFSDYHSELNMSSLELGDSALYFCASSSDRGAEAFFGQGTRLTVV.

This chain uses TRBV7-7 with TRBJ2-3; 9 bases map to TRBD1. V gave up 6 bases and J gave up 2 bases; unmatched junction bases: 6. Germline values: CDR1 SSHAT, CDR2 FNYEAQ (reference sequence). This CDR3 region has 15 residues. CDR3 DNA: TGTGCCAGCAGAGCCGGGACAGGGCCCACAGATACGCAGTATTTT. This translates into CASRAGTGPTDTQYF.

CDR3 coding DNA: TGTGCCAGCAGTTTATGGGGCTTAACAGGGGGCCCGCCAAATTCACCCCTCCACTTT. Its translation: CASSLWGLTGGPPNSPLHF. This chain uses TRBV27 with TRBJ1-6, with 9 bases matching TRBD1. The CDR3 runs 19 residues. V lost 1 base and J lost 7; bases outside the gene matches: 14. Germline values: CDR1 MNHEY, CDR2 SMNVEV (reference sequence).

The chain employs TRBV5-1 and TRBJ2-7; TRBD2 agrees at 8 bases. Trimming at V came to 4 bases and at J to 0 bases, leaving 9 bases not matched to a gene. Germline V lookup: CDR1 SGHRS, CDR2 YFSETQ. The CDR3 covers 16 residues. CDR3 in amino acids: CASSPGGGSSSYEQYF. The CDR3 DNA follows: TGCGCCAGCAGCCCGGGGGGGGGAAGCAGCTCCTACGAGCAGTACTTC.

The rearrangement joins TRBV6-5 to TRBJ2-7, with 9 bases aligning to TRBD1. V was clipped by 5 bases and J by 7 bases; unmatched bases: 12. Germline V gene sequence: CDR1 MNHEY, CDR2 SVGAGI. The CDR3 spans 15 residues. CDR3 nucleotide sequence: TGTGCCAGCAGTCGCTACAGGGGGCGATTTAATGAGCAGTACTTC. It is translated as CASSRYRGRFNEQYF.

This clone was detected once. The chain is built from TRBV29-1 and TRBJ2-3; unclear D gene. V lost 4 bases and J 1 base, leaving 3 bases between the germline ends. CDR3 size: 11 residues. Germline loops: CDR1 SQVTM, CDR2 ANQGSEA. The CDR3 spells CSVGGTDTQYF. DNA of the CDR3: TGCAGCGTTGGAGGCACAGATACGCAGTATTTT.

The chain uses TRBV27 and TRBJ2-1, with 7 positions matching TRBD2. This CDR3 comprises 16 residues. V lost 0 bases and J lost 4; bases outside the gene matches: 6. CDR1 and CDR2 from the germline V gene are MNHEY and SMNVEV (reference sequence). This chain's CDR3 is CASSLSGGVRYNEQFF. CDR3 nucleotides: TGTGCCAGCAGTTTATCGGGAGGGGTACGATACAATGAGCAGTTCTTC.

The chain is built from TRBV19 and TRBJ2-2; 7 positions agree with TRBD2. V was pared by 5 bases and J by 0 bases, with 6 bases of the junction left unmatched. CDR3 length: 16 residues. Looked up from germline, CDR1 is LNHDA and CDR2 is SQIVND (reference sequence). The CDR3 bases are TGTGCCAGTAGTCCCGCCGGGACTACGAACACCGGGGAGCTGTTTTTT. Translation: CASSPAGTTNTGELFF.

V gene TRBV29-1 combines with J gene TRBJ1-2; tentative D call: TRBD1 (5 bases). Germline V lookup: CDR1 SQVTM, CDR2 ANQGSEA. V gave up 3 bases and J gave up 2 bases, with 13 bases separating them. The CDR3 contains 14 residues. This CDR3 is CSVDGGRYNYGYTF. The CDR3 DNA reads TGCAGCGTTGACGGGGGACGGTACAACTATGGCTACACCTTC.

V gene TRBV6-5 combines with J gene TRBJ2-7; TRBD1 matches 9 bases. The length of the CDR3 is 14 residues. The V segment lost 5 bases and the J segment 5 bases; nucleotides outside the gene matches: 7. In germline, CDR1 is MNHEY, CDR2 SVGAGI. The CDR3 sequence is CASSDWDRVHEQYF. In DNA, the CDR3 is TGTGCCAGCAGTGACTGGGACAGGGTGCACGAGCAGTACTTC.

V usage is TRBV5-1 and J usage is TRBJ1-1; tentatively, D is TRBD1 (6 bases). Germline CDR1 and CDR2: SGHRS and YFSETQ. Trimming cost V 7 bases and J 5 bases, with 21 bases left between them. The CDR3 extends over 15 amino acids. The CDR3 DNA follows: TGCGCCAGCGCACTGACGGGAGGAAGGGGGACTGAAGCTTTCTTT. Translated, it gives CASALTGGRGTEAFF.

The chain uses TRBV19 and TRBJ1-6, with 10 nucleotides matching TRBD1. CDR1 and CDR2 (germline): LNHDA, SQIVND (reference sequence). With V trimmed by 7 bases and J by 9 bases, 6 bases remained unmatched. There are 14 residues in the CDR3. The CDR3, as DNA: TGTGCCAGTATGCCGGGACAGGGGACTTCACCCCTCCACTTT. It codes for CASMPGQGTSPLHF. Full variable domain (remainder filled in from reference TRBV19 and TRBJ1-6): DGGITQSPKYLFRKEGQNVTLSCEQNLNHDAMYWYRQDPGQGLRLIYYSQIVNDFQKGDIAEGYSVSREKKESFPLTVTSAQKNPTAFYLCASMPGQGTSPLHFGNGTRLTVT.

The CDR3 sequence: CASRPGLAGANTGELFF. CDR3 bases: TGTGCCAGCAGGCCGGGACTAGCGGGGGCCAACACCGGGGAGCTGTTTTTT. This sequence joins TRBV5-4 and TRBJ2-2, with 14 bases that match TRBD2. The CDR3 length is 17 residues. Germline V gene lookup returns CDR1 SGHNT and CDR2 YYREEE (reference sequence). Trimming cost V 5 bases and J 2 bases; bases outside gene matches: 5.

V usage is TRBV19 and J usage is TRBJ1-5; tentatively, D is TRBD1 (5 bases). The CDR3 totals 17 residues. Germline values: CDR1 LNHDA, CDR2 SQIVND (reference sequence). Deletions cut 4 bases from V and 0 bases from J, with 16 bases between. The CDR3 here is CASSTPGGEYSNQPQHF. The CDR3 DNA reads as TGTGCCAGTAGTACACCGGGAGGGGAGTATAGCAATCAGCCCCAGCATTTT.

This clone was detected once. The chain couples TRBV27 to TRBJ2-3; 9 bases map to TRBD1. CDR1 and CDR2 from the germline V gene are MNHEY and SMNVEV (reference sequence). The CDR3 has 15 amino acids. V lost 4 bases and J lost 2; bases outside the gene matches: 4. DNA for the CDR3: TGTGCCAGCAGTTCCAACAGGGGGCTCACAGATACGCAGTATTTT. Translation: CASSSNRGLTDTQYF.

This clone was seen a single time. The rearrangement joins TRBV7-9 to TRBJ2-1; 15 nucleotides agree with TRBD2. CDR3 length equals 19 residues. Germline V CDR1 and CDR2: SEHNR, FQNEAQ (reference sequence). J lost 4 bases, V lost 5 bases, and 12 bases had no gene match. In DNA, the CDR3 is TGTGCCAGCAGCCCAGGACTAGCGGGGGGGGCAGGGCTATACAATGAGCAGTTCTTC. Its protein is CASSPGLAGGAGLYNEQFF. The full variable domain, with the rest looked up from reference TRBV7-9 and TRBJ2-1, is DTGVSQNPRHKITKRGQNVTFRCDPISEHNRLYWYRQTLGQGPEFLTYFQNEAQLEKSRLLSDRFSAERPKGSFSTLEIQRTEQGDSAMYLCASSPGLAGGAGLYNEQFFGPGTRLTVL.

The chain has TRBV9 and TRBJ1-1, with D possibly being TRBD1 (5 bases). Trimming stripped 3 bases from V and 7 bases from J, with 16 bases between. This CDR3 contains 14 residues. Germline CDR1 and CDR2: SGDLS and YYNGEE. CDR3 amino acids: CASSGRVVGGEAFF. CDR3 sequence (DNA): TGTGCCAGCAGCGGCAGGGTTGTGGGGGGTGAAGCTTTCTTT.

V usage is TRBV6-5 and J usage is TRBJ2-1; D unclear. CDR1 and CDR2 from the germline V gene are MNHEY and SVGAGI. The CDR3 is 15 amino acids. V was trimmed by 0 bases and J by 0 bases, leaving 6 bases between them. CDR3 nucleotides: TGTGCCAGCAGTTACTCCGAGAGCTCCTACAATGAGCAGTTCTTC. This encodes CASSYSESSYNEQFF.

This rearrangement joins TRBV28 to TRBJ2-7, with D possibly matching TRBD2 (5 bases). Trimming stripped 2 bases from V and 3 bases from J, with 14 bases between. This CDR3 has 15 amino acids. Looked up from germline, CDR1 is MDHEN and CDR2 is SYDVKM. As DNA, the CDR3 is TGTGCCAGCAGTTTAACCCCCGAGGGTCTCTACGAGCAGTACTTC. Amino acids: CASSLTPEGLYEQYF.

This chain uses TRBV7-9 with TRBJ1-5, with D tentatively TRBD1 (5 bases). This CDR3 has 17 residues. V was cut by 5 bases and J by 0 bases, with 17 bases left in between. Germline-derived CDR1 and CDR2 are SEHNR and FQNEAQ (reference sequence). As DNA, the CDR3 is TGTGCCAGCAGCCCTGGAGGGGCGAGTTATAGCAATCAGCCCCAGCATTTT. Protein sequence: CASSPGGASYSNQPQHF.

This chain joins TRBV15 and TRBJ2-3; D is possibly TRBD2 (5 bases). This CDR3 region has 15 residues. Germline assignment: CDR1 LNHNV and CDR2 YYDKDF (reference sequence). V dropped 0 bases and J dropped 0 bases, with 7 bases sitting between them. The CDR3 region has the DNA TGTGCCACCAGCAGAGATCTAGCTAGCACAGATACGCAGTATTTT. Protein: CATSRDLASTDTQYF.

CDR3 amino acids: CASSPTDRGTYLGKLFF. The CDR3, as DNA: TGTGCCAGCAGCCCAACGGACAGGGGAACCTACCTGGGAAAACTGTTTTTT. The chain is built from TRBV5-5 and TRBJ1-4; 9 bases map to TRBD1. V lost 4 bases and J lost 10; bases outside the gene matches: 17. The CDR3 covers 17 residues. Germline V CDR1 and CDR2: SGHKS, YYEKEE (reference sequence).

The DNA for the CDR3 is TGCGCCAGCAGCCAAGATCTGGGACTTAGTTTTGGGACCCAGTACTTC. It yields the protein CASSQDLGLSFGTQYF. The chain couples TRBV4-1 to TRBJ2-5; D is perhaps TRBD2 (6 bases). The CDR3 runs to 16 residues. The V gene's germline CDR1 is MGHRA and CDR2 YSYEKL. V lost 0 bases, J lost 7 bases, and 18 bases lay in between.